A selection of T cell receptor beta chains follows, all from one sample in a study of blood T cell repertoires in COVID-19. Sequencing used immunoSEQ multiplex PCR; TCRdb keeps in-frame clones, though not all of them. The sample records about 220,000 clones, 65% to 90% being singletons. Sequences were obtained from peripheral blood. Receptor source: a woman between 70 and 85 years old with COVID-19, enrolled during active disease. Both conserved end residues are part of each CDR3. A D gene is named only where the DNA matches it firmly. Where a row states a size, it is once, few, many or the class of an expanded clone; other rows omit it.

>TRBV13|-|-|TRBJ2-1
CASSLTGKRSYNEQFF
TGTGCCAGCAGCTTAACAGGGAAGAGGTCCTACAATGAGCAGTTCTTC
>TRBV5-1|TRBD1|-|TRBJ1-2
CASSLPTGPRGYTF
TGCGCCAGCAGCCTCCCGACAGGGCCGCGGGGCTACACCTTC
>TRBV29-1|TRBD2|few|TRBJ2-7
CSVVPSGIYEQYF
TGCAGCGTTGTGCCTAGCGGGATCTACGAGCAGTACTTC
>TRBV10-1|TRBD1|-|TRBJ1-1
CASNPPGQGPMNTEAFF
TGCGCCAGCAATCCCCCGGGACAGGGGCCTATGAACACTGAAGCTTTCTTT
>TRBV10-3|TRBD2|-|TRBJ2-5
CAISGTSGGQETQYF
TGTGCCATCAGTGGGACTAGCGGGGGGCAAGAGACCCAGTACTTC
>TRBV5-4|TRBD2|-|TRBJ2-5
CASSAEWTSGKETQYF
TGTGCCAGCAGCGCGGAATGGACTAGCGGGAAAGAGACCCAGTACTTC
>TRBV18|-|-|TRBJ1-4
CASSPVSAGEKLFF
TGTGCCAGCTCACCAGTCAGCGCGGGTGAAAAACTGTTTTTT
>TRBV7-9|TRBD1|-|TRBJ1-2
CASSSSGTGLGYTF
TGTGCCAGCAGCAGTTCCGGGACAGGTCTTGGCTACACCTTC
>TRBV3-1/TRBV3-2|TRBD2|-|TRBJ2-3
CASSQEPGLAGVRDTQYF
TGTGCCAGCAGCCAAGAACCCGGACTAGCGGGGGTCAGGGATACGCAGTATTTT
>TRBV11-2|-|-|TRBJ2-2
CASTMDTANTGELFF
TGTGCCAGCACCATGGACACTGCGAACACCGGGGAGCTGTTTTTT
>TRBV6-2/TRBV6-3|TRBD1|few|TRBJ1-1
CASSPLNNRGGTEAFF
TGTGCCAGCAGTCCGCTAAATAACAGGGGTGGAACTGAAGCTTTCTTT
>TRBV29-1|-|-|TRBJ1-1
CSAVRSYPEAFF
TGCAGCGCCGTACGGAGTTATCCTGAAGCTTTCTTT
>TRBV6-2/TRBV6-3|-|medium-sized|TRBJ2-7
CASSDQGSYEQYF
TGTGCCAGCAGCGACCAGGGCTCCTACGAGCAGTACTTC
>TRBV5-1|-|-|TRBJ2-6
CASRTGSGANVLTF
TGCGCCAGCAGGACAGGCTCTGGGGCCAACGTCCTGACTTTC
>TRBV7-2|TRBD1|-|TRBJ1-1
CASSSGQGALAFF
TGTGCCAGCAGCTCTGGACAGGGGGCCTTAGCTTTCTTT
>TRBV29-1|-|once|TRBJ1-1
CSVDEAGRMNTEAFF
TGCAGCGTTGATGAGGCGGGACGCATGAACACTGAAGCTTTCTTT
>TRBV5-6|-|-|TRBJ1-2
CASTLMDSLYGYTF
TGTGCCAGCACCCTTATGGACAGCCTGTATGGCTACACCTTC
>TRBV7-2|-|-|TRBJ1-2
CASSLGQQGFGYGYTF
TGTGCCAGCAGCCTAGGACAGCAGGGGTTCGGCTATGGCTACACCTTC
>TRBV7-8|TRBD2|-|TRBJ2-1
CASRIGRGGKYNEQFF
TGTGCCAGCAGAATAGGACGGGGGGGCAAGTACAATGAGCAGTTCTTC
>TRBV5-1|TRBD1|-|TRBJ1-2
CASSLVLGGFNYGYTF
TGCGCCAGCAGCTTGGTTTTAGGGGGCTTCAACTATGGCTACACCTTC
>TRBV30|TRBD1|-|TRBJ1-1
CAIGQGRLSTEAFF
TGTGCCATAGGACAGGGAAGATTGAGCACTGAAGCTTTCTTT
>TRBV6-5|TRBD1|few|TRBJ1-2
CASSYSGTVNYGYTF
TGTGCCAGCAGTTACTCGGGGACAGTTAACTATGGCTACACCTTC
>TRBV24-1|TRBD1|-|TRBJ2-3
CATAPTGGPTDTQYF
TGTGCCACGGCGCCGACAGGGGGCCCCACAGATACGCAGTATTTT
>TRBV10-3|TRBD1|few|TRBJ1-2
CAIRTTGDYGYTF
TGTGCCATCAGAACTACAGGGGACTATGGCTACACCTTC
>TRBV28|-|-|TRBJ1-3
CASFSVSGNTIYF
TGTGCCAGCTTTTCTGTCTCTGGAAACACCATATATTTT
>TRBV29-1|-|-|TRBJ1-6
CSVKLGNSPLHF
TGCAGCGTTAAACTCGGGAATTCACCCCTCCACTTT
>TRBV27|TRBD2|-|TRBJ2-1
CASSYSGTSGIDEQFF
TGTGCCAGCAGTTACTCCGGGACTAGCGGGATAGATGAGCAGTTCTTC
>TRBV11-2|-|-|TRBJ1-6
CASSLEGRVPNSPLHF
TGTGCCAGCAGCTTGGAGGGAAGGGTACCTAATTCACCCCTCCACTTT
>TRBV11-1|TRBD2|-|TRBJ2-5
CASSKTSGGPQETQYF
TGTGCCAGCAGCAAAACTAGCGGGGGACCCCAAGAGACCCAGTACTTC
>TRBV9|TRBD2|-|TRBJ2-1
CASSVGSRERANEQFF
TGTGCCAGCAGCGTAGGGTCGCGGGAGAGGGCCAATGAGCAGTTCTTC
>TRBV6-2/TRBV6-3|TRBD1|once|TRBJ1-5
CASSSRQGALGQPQHF
TGTGCCAGCAGTTCCCGACAGGGGGCTCTTGGGCAGCCCCAGCATTTT
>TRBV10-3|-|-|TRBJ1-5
CAISEMENQPQHF
TGTGCCATCAGTGAGATGGAGAATCAGCCCCAGCATTTT
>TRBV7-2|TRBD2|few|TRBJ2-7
CASSLTSGSNEQYF
TGTGCCAGCAGCCTAACTAGCGGGAGTAACGAGCAGTACTTC
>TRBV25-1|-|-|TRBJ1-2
CASSEWGRESGGYTF
TGTGCCAGCAGTGAATGGGGCAGGGAATCGGGTGGCTACACCTTC
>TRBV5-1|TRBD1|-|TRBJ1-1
CASSWATGGVEAFF
TGCGCCAGCAGCTGGGCGACAGGGGGCGTTGAAGCTTTCTTT
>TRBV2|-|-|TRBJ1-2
CASSEQGTFNYGYTF
TGTGCCAGCAGTGAACAGGGGACCTTTAACTATGGCTACACCTTC